One TCR beta chain is described in this entry. What it binds is unknown. This sample is drawn from a study of T cell repertoires in aging, cancer and after chemotherapy. As for the study in general: Donors were grouped into six age bands spanning 30 or younger through 70 or older. Patients with chronic lymphocytic leukemia were sampled before and after fludarabine- or bendamustine-based chemotherapy. Points from the study as a whole: Age-matched healthy donors had significantly more diverse, less clonal blood TCR repertoires than untreated cancer patients. Healthy donors lost TCR diversity with age mainly through richness, cancer patients through richness and evenness.

A mixed TRB-A/B primer pool amplified rearranged TRB by multiplex touch-down PCR. TCRdb itself ran the multiplex PCR reads through MiXCR, one entry per CDR3 protein. The data contain some 4,900 distinct CDR3 sequences, approximately 30% of them seen just once; the ten biggest clones take up 15% to 20%. Amplification of TCR beta used genomic DNA extracted from peripheral blood. The CDR3 runs 11 residues. Trimming removed 6 bases at V and 7 bases at J, with 9 bases between. Germline V CDR1 and CDR2: MNHNY, SVGAGI (reference sequence). The V and J genes are TRBV6-6 and TRBJ1-2; D is perhaps TRBD1 (5 bases). The sample consisted of blood. The receptor's source is a human donor with a blood cancer. The donor label of this sample is uncertain. The CDR3 sequence is CASSLGVGYTF. Written as DNA, the CDR3 is TGTGCCAGCAGCCTAGGGGTTGGCTACACCTTC.